Here is one T cell receptor beta chain with its context. This record comes from a study of patients and donors after allogeneic stem cell transplantation. TCRdb reprocessed the RT-PCR reads with MiXCR, giving one entry per CDR3 protein. The table includes 57,000 or so distinct CDR3 sequences, about an eighth detected once. The CDR3 has 15 residues. V was pared by 2 bases and J by 7 bases, with 14 bases between. Germline-derived CDR1 and CDR2 are KGHDR and SFDVKD. The chain has TRBV24-1 and TRBJ2-1; weak D call: TRBD1 (5 bases). The sequence derives from a human donor who was either an allogeneic HSCT recipient or a stem cell or donor lymphocyte infusion donor (not recorded which). It is not recorded whose cells these are; they may come from a transplant donor. Sequencing was done on a sample of blood, either unsorted or a sorted T cell fraction (not recorded which). CDR3 in DNA: TGTGCCACCAGTGATTCTTACGGACAACCTAATGAGCAGTTCTTC. Its translation: CATSDSYGQPNEQFF.